One sample yielded the 23 T cell receptor beta chains listed below, sequenced in a study of CD8+ T cells in alopecia areata. RNA, once extracted, was reverse transcribed into cDNA for use as the sequencing template. Libraries were prepared by immunoSEQ multiplex PCR; TCRdb keeps only in-frame clonotypes and omits some of them. The sample comprises 110,000 or so clones, roughly 55% of which are singletons, and 20% to 25% rests with the top ten. Material: NKG2D-low CD8+ T cells sorted from blood. The receptors shown here come from a human donor with alopecia areata.

The gene calls are TRBV2 and TRBJ2-5; D may match TRBD1 or TRBD2 (5 bases each). The V end lost 6 bases, the J end lost 1 base, and 15 bases lay between the germline ends. This CDR3 is built from 15 residues. Per the germline V gene, CDR1 is SNHLY and CDR2 is FYNNEI. Here the CDR3 reads CASRTPGTLQETQYF. CDR3 nucleotide sequence: TGTGCCAGCAGGACACCAGGGACCCTCCAAGAGACCCAGTACTTC.

The J gene is TRBJ2-1, the V gene TRBV12-5; no firm D call. The V and J ends lost 8 bases and 6 bases respectively, with 5 bases between them. The CDR3 contains 10 residues. Germline V gene sequence: CDR1 LGHNT, CDR2 FRNRAP. The CDR3 bases are TGTGCTAGTCGGGCCAATGAGCAGTTCTTC. It translates to CASRANEQFF.

The table lists this clone with a few counts. One end of the junction is discordant with germline, which a read error may explain. This chain uses TRBV29-1 with TRBJ2-1, with 14 nucleotides matching TRBD2. This CDR3 is built from 17 residues. Per germline, CDR1 SQVTM and CDR2 ANQGSEA. The CDR3 region is CSVEGLAGGHSYNEQFF. The CDR3, as DNA: TGCAGCGTCGAAGGACTAGCGGGAGGCCACTCCTACAATGAGCAGTTCTTC.

The chain has TRBV9 and TRBJ2-3, with unresolved D. The V gene lost 2 bases and the J gene lost 4 bases, with 5 bases spanning the gap. CDR1 is SGDLS, CDR2 YYNGEE, per germline. The CDR3 is 12 amino acids. The CDR3 region is CASSVRADTQYF. The CDR3 bases are TGTGCCAGCAGCGTCCGTGCAGATACGCAGTATTTT.

This clone appeared a few times. In nucleotides, the CDR3 is TGTGCCAGCAGTCCCACGGGAACCACCGGGGAGCTGTTTTTT. Translating gives CASSPTGTTGELFF. The chain combines TRBV28 with TRBJ2-2; perhaps TRBD2 as D (5 bases). The V end lost 5 bases, the J end lost 4 bases, and 11 bases lay between the germline ends. Germline loops: CDR1 MDHEN, CDR2 SYDVKM. This CDR3 has 14 amino acids.

This clone appeared a few times. One end of the junction does not line up with germline, which may come from a read error. The genes are TRBV23-1 and TRBJ1-5, with D unresolved. TRBV23-1 is identified as an open reading frame with a role that is uncertain. This CDR3 comprises 11 residues. Here the CDR3 reads CASTPRELPIF. The CDR3 DNA is TGCGCCAGCACCCCGCGGGAGCTCCCGATTTTT.

This clone appeared a few times. The V call is TRBV4-1, the J call TRBJ2-1, with a possible D match to TRBD1 (6 bases). The CDR3 runs to 13 residues. From germline, CDR1 is MGHRA and CDR2 YSYEKL. The V and J ends lost 5 bases and 7 bases respectively, with 12 bases between them. The CDR3 loop is CASSSGTSNEQFF. The CDR3 DNA reads as TGCGCCAGCAGCTCCGGGACAAGTAATGAGCAGTTCTTC.

The chain uses TRBV9 and TRBJ2-2; D gene unclear. V dropped 5 bases and J dropped 3 bases, with 8 bases sitting between them. The length of the CDR3 is 13 residues. Germline-derived CDR1 and CDR2 are SGDLS and YYNGEE. The DNA for the CDR3 is TGTGCCAGCAGTGAGAAGCACACCGGGGAGCTGTTTTTT. This gives the protein CASSEKHTGELFF. The entire variable domain, with the rest obtained from reference TRBV9 and TRBJ2-2, is as follows: DSGVTQTPKHLITATGQRVTLRCSPRSGDLSVYWYQQSLDQGLQFLIQYYNGEERAKGNILERFSAQQFPDLHSELNLSSLELGDSALYFCASSEKHTGELFFGEGSRLTVL.

Only one count was recorded for this clone. The chain has TRBV14 and TRBJ2-1, with 9 nucleotides matching TRBD2. V trimming: 1 base; J trimming: 8 bases; junction bases outside the gene matches: 12. Germline assignment: CDR1 SGHDN and CDR2 FVKESK. The CDR3 contains 17 residues. This CDR3 is CASSQAILGLAYDEQFF. In DNA, the CDR3 is TGTGCCAGCAGCCAAGCGATCCTCGGACTAGCGTACGATGAGCAGTTCTTC.

This clone occurred a few times. The rearrangement uses TRBV11-1 and TRBJ2-1; TRBD2 is a possible D gene (6 bases). Germline V CDR1 and CDR2: SGHAT, FQDESV (reference sequence). This CDR3 region has 11 residues. V was clipped by 5 bases and J by 8 bases, with 7 bases between them. The CDR3 sequence: CASSASDEQFF. CDR3 sequence (DNA): TGTGCCAGCAGCGCTAGCGATGAGCAGTTCTTC.

The sample holds a few counts of this clone. This sequence joins TRBV6-5 and TRBJ2-1; no clear D gene. CDR3 length equals 15 residues. V lost 9 bases and J lost 4, with 19 bases in between. Germline loops: CDR1 MNHEY, CDR2 SVGAGI. CDR3 sequence reads: CASSFSRANYNEQFF. CDR3 nucleotide sequence: TGTGCCAGTTCCTTTAGCCGGGCAAATTACAATGAGCAGTTCTTC.

A few counts support this clone. The rearrangement links TRBV27 to TRBJ1-1, with D perhaps matching TRBD1 (5 bases). The germline V and J ends were trimmed by 6 bases and 1 base, with 12 bases remaining between them. Germline CDR1 is MNHEY and CDR2 is SMNVEV (reference sequence). This CDR3 contains 14 residues. CDR3 coding DNA: TGTGCCAGCAGGAGGGACGGGGGGAACACTGAAGCTTTCTTT. Protein: CASRRDGGNTEAFF.

The rearrangement joins TRBV28 to TRBJ2-6; no reliable D call. The CDR3 has 13 residues. Germline V gene data show CDR1 as MDHEN and CDR2 as SYDVKM. V was shortened by 8 bases and J by 2 bases, with 7 bases between the two germline ends. This CDR3 reads CASAGPGANVLTF. The CDR3 DNA is TGTGCCAGCGCCGGGCCTGGGGCCAACGTCCTGACTTTC.

The genes are TRBV4-1 and TRBJ1-2; D is perhaps TRBD1 (6 bases). V was shortened by 1 base and J by 4 bases, with 13 bases between the two germline ends. The CDR3 contains 15 residues. Germline assignment: CDR1 MGHRA and CDR2 YSYEKL. The CDR3 DNA sequence: TGCGCCAGCAGCCAAGTCGGACAGTTTATCTATGGCTACACCTTC. This translates into CASSQVGQFIYGYTF.

V gene TRBV5-1 combines with J gene TRBJ2-3; 9 nucleotides match TRBD1. The CDR3 is made up of 18 amino acids. CDR1 is SGHRS and CDR2 is YFSETQ in the germline V gene. Trimming cost V 3 bases and J 0 bases; bases outside gene matches: 11. For the CDR3, the DNA is TGCGCCAGCAGCTGGGGTCCGGGACAGGGAACTAGCACAGATACGCAGTATTTT. Translation: CASSWGPGQGTSTDTQYF.

This clone turned up a few times. V is TRBV7-3 and J is TRBJ1-5, with 10 bases fitting TRBD1. The CDR3 is made up of 18 amino acids. V lost 5 bases and J lost 0; bases outside the gene matches: 10. From germline, CDR1 is SGHTA and CDR2 FQGTGA. The CDR3 DNA reads as TGTGCCAGCAGCCCGGACAGGGGGGCTAATTATAGCAATCAGCCCCAGCATTTT. This encodes CASSPDRGANYSNQPQHF.

The chain links TRBV28 to TRBJ2-1; D remains unclear. Germline values: CDR1 MDHEN, CDR2 SYDVKM. V was clipped by 10 bases and J by 7 bases, with 17 bases between them. The CDR3 runs to 13 residues. CDR3 nucleotides: TGTGCCACCGCCCCCTACGTGCGTAATGAGCAGTTCTTC. Translated, it gives CATAPYVRNEQFF.

A few counts support this clone. This chain joins TRBV7-9 and TRBJ2-5; D is perhaps TRBD1 (6 bases). The V gene's germline CDR1 is SEHNR and CDR2 FQNEAQ (reference sequence). This CDR3 comprises 15 residues. V was pared by 2 bases and J by 0 bases, with 10 bases between. CDR3 in DNA: TGTGCCAGCAGCTTAATTGGACAGTACCAAGAGACCCAGTACTTC. This translates into CASSLIGQYQETQYF.

The chain has TRBV25-1 and TRBJ1-1, with a possible D match to TRBD1 (6 bases). This CDR3 region has 14 residues. Germline CDR1 and CDR2: MGHDK and SYGVNS. Trimming shortened V by 5 bases and J by 2 bases, and 12 bases separated the two germline ends. This CDR3 reads CASSTGQRNTEAFF. DNA for the CDR3: TGTGCCAGCAGTACTGGACAGCGAAACACTGAAGCTTTCTTT.

This clone was picked up a small number of times. The chain uses TRBV7-8 and TRBJ2-7, with D hard to call. The V end was cut by 8 bases, the J end by 1 base, with 6 bases between. The CDR3 runs to 11 residues. CDR1 is SGHVS and CDR2 is FQNEAQ in the germline V gene. CDR3 loop: CASGWSYEQYF. CDR3 nucleotide sequence: TGTGCCAGCGGTTGGTCCTACGAGCAGTACTTC.

This clone was recorded a few times. V usage is TRBV29-1 and J usage is TRBJ1-2; possibly TRBD1 for D (5 bases). In germline, CDR1 is SQVTM, CDR2 ANQGSEA. Trimming took off 0 bases at V and 4 bases at J, with 18 bases between the two ends. The CDR3 sequence is 16 residues long. CDR3 protein: CSVEDRVGTAGYGYTF. In nucleotides, the CDR3 is TGCAGCGTTGAAGATCGGGTCGGGACCGCCGGCTATGGCTACACCTTC.

The genes are TRBV29-1 and TRBJ1-1; unclear D gene. V was trimmed by 4 bases and J by 10 bases, leaving 13 bases between them. The germline V gene encodes CDR1 SQVTM and CDR2 ANQGSEA. This CDR3 comprises 11 residues. CDR3 protein: CSVVGSFRAFF. Written as DNA, the CDR3 is TGCAGCGTTGTAGGCAGCTTTAGAGCTTTCTTT.

This clone has just one count. J is TRBJ1-2 and V is TRBV6-5; 10 nucleotides match TRBD1. After removal of 10 bases from V and 13 bases from J, the junction contained 12 bases not matched to a gene. Germline V gene sequence: CDR1 MNHEY, CDR2 SVGAGI. The CDR3 spans 12 residues. The CDR3 sequence is CATLGQGTSCTF. The CDR3 coding sequence is TGTGCCACGCTGGGACAGGGGACCTCGTGCACCTTC.